The clone carrying this T cell receptor (beta chain) has a single count. Measured with immunoSEQ multiplex PCR; TCRdb has only the in-frame clones, and not every one. This table holds roughly 80,000 clones, about nine tenths found once. The sample originates from a study of T cell responses to AZD1222 COVID-19 vaccine. The study pooled second doses at about 4 or about 12 weeks. This receptor was obtained from an adult who received the AZD1222 COVID-19 vaccine. The material was peripheral blood, obtained 28 days after the second AZD1222 dose.

The chain's CDR3 is CASSRGTGDYGYTF. In DNA, the CDR3 is TGTGCCAGCAGCCGAGGGACAGGGGACTATGGCTACACCTTC. The J gene is TRBJ1-2, the V gene TRBV7-9; 10 nucleotides match TRBD1. The J segment lost 3 bases and the V segment lost 5 bases, leaving 3 bases of the junction unmatched. The CDR3 has 14 residues. CDR1 is SEHNR and CDR2 is FQNEAQ in the germline V gene (reference sequence).